These T cell receptor beta chains were read from a single sample in a study of cytomegalovirus exposure and HLA in healthy donors. Produced via immunoSEQ multiplex PCR; TCRdb's table is partial and in-frame only. This table holds about 160,000 clones, less than 80% found once. Sequenced: PBMCs. Receptors were obtained from a man in his forties in good health and CMV-seronegative. Both conserved end residues are part of each CDR3. Fields, in order: V gene, J gene, D gene, clone size, CDR3 DNA, CDR3 protein. A D gene is named only where the DNA matches it firmly. Size is omitted from some rows. Given values are once, few, many or a class for expanded clones.

>TRBV28|TRBJ1-5|TRBD1|.
TGTGCCAGCAGCCGAGGGACAGGGAATAGAAAACAGCCCCAGCATTTT
CASSRGTGNRKQPQHF
>TRBV5-1|TRBJ2-5|TRBD2|.
TGCGCCAGCAGCCCCACTAGCGGGAGTCGGGAGACCCAGTACTTC
CASSPTSGSRETQYF
>TRBV6-1|TRBJ2-7|.|once
TGTGCCAGCAAGAAACAGGCAACCACCGACGAGCAGTACTTC
CASKKQATTDEQYF
>TRBV11-2|TRBJ2-5|TRBD2|once
TGTGCCAGCAGCTCAAGGACTAGCGGGAGCGTAAAGACCCAGTACTTC
CASSSRTSGSVKTQYF
>TRBV7-9|TRBJ2-2|.|few
TGTGCCAGCAGCACCACTAGCAGCCCGAACACCGGGGAGCTGTTTTTT
CASSTTSSPNTGELFF
>TRBV7-2|TRBJ2-7|TRBD2|.
TGTGCCAGCAGCTTAACCTCTAGCGGGAGTACCTACGAGCAGTACTTC
CASSLTSSGSTYEQYF
>TRBV5-1|TRBJ2-2|TRBD1|.
TGCGCCAGCAGCCAACTACCGGGACAGGGGAAAACCGGGGAGCTGTTTTTT
CASSQLPGQGKTGELFF
>TRBV29-1|TRBJ2-4|.|.
TGCAGCGCGGACACAGCCAAAAACATTCAGTACTTC
CSADTAKNIQYF
>TRBV23-1|TRBJ2-3|TRBD2|few
TGCGCCAGCGGGCCTAGCGGGAGGGATTTAAATACGCAGTATTTT
CASGPSGRDLNTQYF
>TRBV28|TRBJ1-4|.|.
TGTGCCACCAATCTCTCTCGAGATGAAAAACTGTTTTTT
CATNLSRDEKLFF
>TRBV28|TRBJ1-4|TRBD1|.
TGTGCCAGCAGGGACAGGGTTGAAAAACTGTTTTTT
CASRDRVEKLFF
>TRBV29-1|TRBJ2-1|TRBD2|.
TGCAGCGTCAAACTAGCGGGAGCCTACAATGAGCAGTTCTTC
CSVKLAGAYNEQFF
>TRBV30|TRBJ2-2|TRBD2|once
TGTGCCTGGAGTGCGGGACTAGCGGGAGGCCCCGATTCCGGGGAGCTGTTTTTT
CAWSAGLAGGPDSGELFF
>TRBV18|TRBJ2-1|.|.
TGTGCCAGCTCAACAAGCGGAGCCTACAATGAGCAGTTCTTC
CASSTSGAYNEQFF
>TRBV5-1|TRBJ2-7|.|.
TGCGCCAGCAGCTTGTTAGGCCAGGGTGGTTTAGGGTCCGACGAGCAGTACTTC
CASSLLGQGGLGSDEQYF
>TRBV28|TRBJ2-3|TRBD2|.
TGTGCCAGCAGTTTACTAGGGGAGGGGACAGATACGCAGTATTTT
CASSLLGEGTDTQYF
>TRBV4-3|TRBJ2-1|.|once
TGCGCCAGCAGCCCTGACCGAGGAGGAGGAAAGGCCTACAATGAGCAGTTCTTC
CASSPDRGGGKAYNEQFF
>TRBV7-9|TRBJ1-3|.|.
TGTGCCAGCAGCAGCCCTGGGCTAGGAAACACCATATATTTT
CASSSPGLGNTIYF
>TRBV13|TRBJ2-1|TRBD2|.
TGTGCCAGCAGCTTAGGGGGGTGGGGACTAGCGGGAGTGGGAGGGAATGAGCAGTTCTTC
CASSLGGWGLAGVGGNEQFF
>TRBV6-6|TRBJ1-6|TRBD1|.
TGTGCCAGTGGGGCACAGGGGGCAGGTTCACCCCTCCACTTT
CASGAQGAGSPLHF
>TRBV19|TRBJ2-5|.|.
TGTGCCAGTAGTGAGGTGATGGGAGAGACCCAGTACTTC
CASSEVMGETQYF
>TRBV2|TRBJ1-2|TRBD1|.
TGTGCCAGCAGTGAAGGGGCAGGGGGACTGGATGGCTACACCTTC
CASSEGAGGLDGYTF
>TRBV5-1|TRBJ2-2|TRBD1|.
TGCGCCAGCAGCTTTGGTGACAGGGCTTACGGGGAGCTGTTTTTT
CASSFGDRAYGELFF
>TRBV7-9|TRBJ2-7|TRBD2|.
TGTGCCAGCAGCCCTGGGACTAGCGAATACGAGCAGTACTTC
CASSPGTSEYEQYF
>TRBV6-5|TRBJ1-2|.|.
TGTGCCAGCAGTTACTCTATCCAGGGGCATGGCTACACCTTC
CASSYSIQGHGYTF
>TRBV19|TRBJ1-5|TRBD1|.
TGTGCCAGTAGTACTGGGACAGACAATCAGCCCCAGCATTTT
CASSTGTDNQPQHF
>TRBV28|TRBJ2-5|TRBD1|.
TGTGCCAGCAGTGACAGGGGGCGAGAGACCCAGTACTTC
CASSDRGRETQYF
>TRBV7-9|TRBJ2-7|.|.
TGTGCCAGCAGCTTAGCGGCGGCGGCACCAAATCCCTACGAGCAGTACTTC
CASSLAAAAPNPYEQYF
>TRBV6-1|TRBJ2-3|TRBD2|.
TGTGCCAGCAGTGCCCTCGGACGGGGAGGGCCAGATACGCAGTATTTT
CASSALGRGGPDTQYF